A selection of T cell receptor beta chains follows, all from one sample in a study of graft-versus-host responses after intestinal transplantation. Profiling relied on immunoSEQ multiplex PCR, and the TCRdb table lists in-frame clones only, not all of them. The sample lists 9,500 to 15,000 clones; around 79% were seen once. The sample consisted of ileum tissue, taken about 150 days after intestinal transplantation. The receptors originated from a human patient who received an intestinal transplant, so some T cells may come from the graft donor. Both conserved end residues are part of each CDR3. The D gene is left open where the match is weak. Clone sizes are given selectively: once, few, many, or a class where the clone is expanded.

CDR3 DNA	CDR3 protein	clone size	D gene	V gene	J gene
TGTGCCAGCAGCCCCCTAGCGGGGGGCTACAATGAGCAGTTCTTC	CASSPLAGGYNEQFF	once	TRBD2	TRBV7-3	TRBJ2-1
TGTGCCAGCAGCGAGCGGTGGGAGCAGACCCAGTACTTC	CASSERWEQTQYF	-	-	TRBV5-6	TRBJ2-5
TGTGCCAGCAGCGCGAGCACAGATACGCAGTATTTT	CASSASTDTQYF	-	-	TRBV9	TRBJ2-3
TGTGCCAGCAGCGGAGGGGGCTACTTCCGCGGGACAGATACGCAGTATTTT	CASSGGGYFRGTDTQYF	-	TRBD1	TRBV9	TRBJ2-3
TGCGCCAGCAGCTTCGTTCTCCTCGCTAGCGAGCAGTACTTC	CASSFVLLASEQYF	-	-	TRBV5-1	TRBJ2-7
TGCGCCAGCAGCTTCATAAGCGGGGGGACCCAAGAGACCCAGTACTTC	CASSFISGGTQETQYF	-	TRBD2	TRBV5-1	TRBJ2-5
TGTGCCAGCAGCTATTCAGGCGATACGCAGTATTTT	CASSYSGDTQYF	-	-	TRBV7-9	TRBJ2-3
TGTGCCAGCAGCCAAGATTACCTAGCGGGGTTTCAAGAGACCCAGTACTTC	CASSQDYLAGFQETQYF	-	TRBD2	TRBV14	TRBJ2-5
TGTGCCAGCAGTGAAGGGACAGGCCCTGGCTATGGCTACACCTTC	CASSEGTGPGYGYTF	-	TRBD1	TRBV6-4	TRBJ1-2
TGCGCCAGCAGCCAAGCGAGTCTAACAGATACGCAGTATTTT	CASSQASLTDTQYF	-	-	TRBV4-3	TRBJ2-3
TGTGCCGGCAACCCCGGGACAGGGAATCGATATGGCTACACCTTC	CAGNPGTGNRYGYTF	-	TRBD1	TRBV2	TRBJ1-2
TGTGCCAGCAGTGAATTAGGACAGTCGAACACTGAAGCTTTCTTT	CASSELGQSNTEAFF	-	-	TRBV25-1	TRBJ1-1
TGTGCCACGAGGGGGCCTGATGAGACCCAGTACTTC	CATRGPDETQYF	-	TRBD1	TRBV6-5	TRBJ2-5
TGTGCCAGCAGCGTAGGGGCAGGTGTAGGCTACACCTTC	CASSVGAGVGYTF	few	-	TRBV9	TRBJ1-2
TGTGCCAGCAGCTTAGACGGGGGGGCCTACAATGAGCAGTTCTTC	CASSLDGGAYNEQFF	-	TRBD2	TRBV7-3	TRBJ2-1
TGCGCCAGCAGCCCTGGGTACGCAGGGCACAATGAGCAGTTCTTC	CASSPGYAGHNEQFF	-	-	TRBV4-3	TRBJ2-1
TGTGCCAGCAGCCCCCGGGGGGCGGGGGGCGAGCAGTACTTC	CASSPRGAGGEQYF	-	TRBD2	TRBV5-6	TRBJ2-7
TGTGCCAGCAGTGAAGGGGACAGGGCCATCCAAGAGACCCAGTACTTC	CASSEGDRAIQETQYF	-	TRBD1	TRBV25-1	TRBJ2-5
TGTGCCAGCAGCCAAGTCGGGTCCCAGACGGGAGACCAAGAGACCCAGTACTTC	CASSQVGSQTGDQETQYF	-	-	TRBV4-2	TRBJ2-5
TGTGCCAGCAGCTCGGGGACGGGGGTGGATCAGCCCCAGCATTTT	CASSSGTGVDQPQHF	-	-	TRBV6-5	TRBJ1-5
TGTGCCAGCAGCCCGTGGGTGGGGGGAGCGACAGATACGCAGTATTTT	CASSPWVGGATDTQYF	-	-	TRBV7-2	TRBJ2-3
TGCAGCGTTGGACTAGCGGGCTACAATGAGCAGTTCTTC	CSVGLAGYNEQFF	-	TRBD2	TRBV29-1	TRBJ2-1
TGTGCCAGCAGCTTAATGAGATCTAGCGGGATCAATGAGCAGTTCTTC	CASSLMRSSGINEQFF	-	TRBD2	TRBV7-3	TRBJ2-1
TGTGCCAGCAGCGGGCAGGGCCTCCCCTATGGCTACACCTTC	CASSGQGLPYGYTF	medium-sized	-	TRBV7-9	TRBJ1-2
TGTGCCTGGAGTAGGGGCGGAAAGGGCGGGGAGCTGTTTTTT	CAWSRGGKGGELFF	once	-	TRBV30	TRBJ2-2
TGCGCCAGCAGCCAAGATTCCTCTGGCGGAAGCTCCTACAATGAGCAGTTCTTC	CASSQDSSGGSSYNEQFF	-	-	TRBV4-3	TRBJ2-1
TGTGCCAGCTCACCCCTAGGCGGGAGGGCCTCTCTTGAGCAGTTCTTC	CASSPLGGRASLEQFF	-	TRBD2	TRBV18	TRBJ2-1
TGTGCCAGCTCACCACTGGACAGGGTGAACACTGAAGCTTTCTTT	CASSPLDRVNTEAFF	-	TRBD1	TRBV18	TRBJ1-1
TGCGCCAGCAGCTGGGGGTATATAGCGGGGGGTTACGAGCAGTTCTTC	CASSWGYIAGGYEQFF	-	TRBD2	TRBV5-1	TRBJ2-1
TGTGCCAGCAGCTTCGGGGGGGCTTACAATGAGCAGTTCTTC	CASSFGGAYNEQFF	-	TRBD2	TRBV7-2	TRBJ2-1
TGTGCCAGCAGTTTATCGACACCCCCCTACGAGCAGTACTTC	CASSLSTPPYEQYF	-	-	TRBV27	TRBJ2-7
TGTGCCAGCAGCCAAGCCTCGTGGCAGGGGGACACTGAAGCTTTCTTT	CASSQASWQGDTEAFF	-	TRBD1	TRBV7-9	TRBJ1-1
TGTGCCAGCAGTCACCGGGACAGGGGTGCCGAGCAGTACTTC	CASSHRDRGAEQYF	-	TRBD1	TRBV27	TRBJ2-7
TGTGCCGGGTCAGACAGGGGTCCTAAAGAGACCCAGTACTTC	CAGSDRGPKETQYF	-	TRBD1	TRBV28	TRBJ2-5
TGTGCCAGTAGTAAGACTAGCCCAGATACGCAGTATTTT	CASSKTSPDTQYF	-	TRBD2	TRBV19	TRBJ2-3